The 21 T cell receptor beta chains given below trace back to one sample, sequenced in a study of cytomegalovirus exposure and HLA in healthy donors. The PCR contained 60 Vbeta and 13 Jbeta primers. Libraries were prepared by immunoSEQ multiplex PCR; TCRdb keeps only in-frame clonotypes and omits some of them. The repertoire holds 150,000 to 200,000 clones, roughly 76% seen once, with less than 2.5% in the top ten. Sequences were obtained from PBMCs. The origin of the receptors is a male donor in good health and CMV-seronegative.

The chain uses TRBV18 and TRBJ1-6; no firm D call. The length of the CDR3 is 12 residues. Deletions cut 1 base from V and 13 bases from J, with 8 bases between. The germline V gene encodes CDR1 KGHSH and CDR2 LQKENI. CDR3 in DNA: TGTGCCAGCTCACCACTGGAGGGTCCCCTCCACTTT. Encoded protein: CASSPLEGPLHF. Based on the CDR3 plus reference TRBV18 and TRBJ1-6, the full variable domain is NAGVMQNPRHLVRRRGQEARLRCSPMKGHSHVYWYRQLPEEGLKFMVYLQKENIIDESGMPKERFSAEFPKEGPSILRIQQVVRGDSAAYFCASSPLEGPLHFGNGTRLTVT.

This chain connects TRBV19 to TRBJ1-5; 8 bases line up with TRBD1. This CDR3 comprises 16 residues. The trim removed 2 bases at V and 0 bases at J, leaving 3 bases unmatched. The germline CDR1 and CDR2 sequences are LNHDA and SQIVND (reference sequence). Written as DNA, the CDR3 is TGTGCCAGTAGTATATCAGGGGGCTATAGCAATCAGCCCCAGCATTTT. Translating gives CASSISGGYSNQPQHF. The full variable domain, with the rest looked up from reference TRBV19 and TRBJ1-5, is DGGITQSPKYLFRKEGQNVTLSCEQNLNHDAMYWYRQDPGQGLRLIYYSQIVNDFQKGDIAEGYSVSREKKESFPLTVTSAQKNPTAFYLCASSISGGYSNQPQHFGDGTRLSIL.

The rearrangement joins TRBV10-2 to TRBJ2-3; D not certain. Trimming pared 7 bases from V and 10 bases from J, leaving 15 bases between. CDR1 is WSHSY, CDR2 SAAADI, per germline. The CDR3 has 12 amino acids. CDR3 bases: TGCGCCAGCACCGGAACCACGGGTGCGCAGTATTTT. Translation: CASTGTTGAQYF.

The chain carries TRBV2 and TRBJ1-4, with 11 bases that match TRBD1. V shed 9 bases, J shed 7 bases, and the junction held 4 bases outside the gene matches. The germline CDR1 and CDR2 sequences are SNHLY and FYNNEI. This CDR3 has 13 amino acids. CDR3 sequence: CASSGTGGEKLFF. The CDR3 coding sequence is TGTGCCAGTTCCGGGACAGGGGGTGAAAAACTGTTTTTT. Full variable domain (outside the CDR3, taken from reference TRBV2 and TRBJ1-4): EPEVTQTPSHQVTQMGQEVILRCVPISNHLYFYWYRQILGQKVEFLVSFYNNEISEKSEIFDDQFSVERPDGSNFTLKIRSTKLEDSAMYFCASSGTGGEKLFFGSGTQLSVL.

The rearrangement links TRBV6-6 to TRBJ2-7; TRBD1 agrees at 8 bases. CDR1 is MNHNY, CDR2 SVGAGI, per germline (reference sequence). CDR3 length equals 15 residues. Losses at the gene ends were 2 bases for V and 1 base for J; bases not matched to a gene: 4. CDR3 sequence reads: CASSYDDRGSYEQYF. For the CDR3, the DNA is TGTGCCAGCAGTTACGATGACAGGGGTTCCTACGAGCAGTACTTC.

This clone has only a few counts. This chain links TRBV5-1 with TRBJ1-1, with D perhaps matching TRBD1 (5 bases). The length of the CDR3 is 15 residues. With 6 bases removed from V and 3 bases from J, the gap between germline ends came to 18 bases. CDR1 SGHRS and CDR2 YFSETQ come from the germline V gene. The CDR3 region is CASNTEGIGYTEAFF. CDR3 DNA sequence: TGCGCCAGCAACACGGAGGGGATCGGGTACACTGAAGCTTTCTTT.

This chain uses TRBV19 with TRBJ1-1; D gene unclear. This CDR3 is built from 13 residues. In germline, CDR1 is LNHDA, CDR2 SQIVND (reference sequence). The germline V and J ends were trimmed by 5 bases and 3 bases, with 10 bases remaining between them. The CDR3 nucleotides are TGTGCCAGTAGTGAGGGTCCCCACACTGAAGCTTTCTTT. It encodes CASSEGPHTEAFF.

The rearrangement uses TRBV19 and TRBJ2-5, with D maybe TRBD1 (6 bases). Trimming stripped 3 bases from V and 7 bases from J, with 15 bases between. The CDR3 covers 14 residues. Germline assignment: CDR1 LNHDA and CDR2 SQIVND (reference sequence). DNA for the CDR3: TGTGCCAGTAGTATTAGCCAGGGGAGTGGGACCCAGTACTTC. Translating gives CASSISQGSGTQYF. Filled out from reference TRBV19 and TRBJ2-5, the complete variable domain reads DGGITQSPKYLFRKEGQNVTLSCEQNLNHDAMYWYRQDPGQGLRLIYYSQIVNDFQKGDIAEGYSVSREKKESFPLTVTSAQKNPTAFYLCASSISQGSGTQYFGPGTRLLVL.

This CDR3 reads CASSPHELTYEQYF. Here the CDR3 DNA reads TGTGCCAGCAGCCCCCACGAACTGACCTACGAGCAGTACTTC. The V and J genes are TRBV7-9 and TRBJ2-7; D gene ambiguous. V was pared by 5 bases and J by 2 bases, with 13 bases between. CDR1 and CDR2 from the germline V gene are SEHNR and FQNEAQ (reference sequence). This CDR3 contains 14 residues.

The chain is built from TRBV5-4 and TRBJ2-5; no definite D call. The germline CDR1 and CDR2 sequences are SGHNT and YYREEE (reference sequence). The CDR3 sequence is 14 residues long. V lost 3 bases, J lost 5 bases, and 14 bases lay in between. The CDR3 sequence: CASSSTGSGETQYF. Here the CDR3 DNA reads TGTGCCAGCAGCTCCACCGGGTCTGGGGAGACCCAGTACTTC.

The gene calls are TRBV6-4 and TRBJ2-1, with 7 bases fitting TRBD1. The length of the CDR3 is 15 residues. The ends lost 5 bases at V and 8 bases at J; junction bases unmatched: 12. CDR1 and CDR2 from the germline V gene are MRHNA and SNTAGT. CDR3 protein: CASSSEDTGVHEQFF. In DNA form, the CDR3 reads TGTGCCAGCAGTAGCGAAGATACAGGGGTGCATGAGCAGTTCTTC.

The DNA of the CDR3 is TGTGCCAGCAGTTGGACAGGGTTCGATCAGCCCCAGCATTTT. It codes for CASSWTGFDQPQHF. The chain carries TRBV6-5 and TRBJ1-5, with 8 bases aligning to TRBD1. Germline V gives CDR1 MNHEY, CDR2 SVGAGI. The CDR3 contains 14 residues. Trimming took 4 bases from V and 5 from J; bases not matched to a gene: 4.

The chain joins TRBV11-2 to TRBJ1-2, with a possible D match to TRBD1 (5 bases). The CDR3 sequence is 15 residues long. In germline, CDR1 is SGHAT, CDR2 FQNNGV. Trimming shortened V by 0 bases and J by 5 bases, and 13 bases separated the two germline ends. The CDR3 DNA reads TGTGCCAGCAGCTTAGATCGGGGGATGGGGTATGGCTACACCTTC. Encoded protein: CASSLDRGMGYGYTF.

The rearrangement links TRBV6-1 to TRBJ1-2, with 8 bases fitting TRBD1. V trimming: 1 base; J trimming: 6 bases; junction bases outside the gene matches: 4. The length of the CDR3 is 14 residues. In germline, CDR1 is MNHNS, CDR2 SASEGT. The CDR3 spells CASSEDTGGNGYTF. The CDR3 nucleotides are TGTGCCAGCAGTGAAGACACAGGGGGAAATGGCTACACCTTC.

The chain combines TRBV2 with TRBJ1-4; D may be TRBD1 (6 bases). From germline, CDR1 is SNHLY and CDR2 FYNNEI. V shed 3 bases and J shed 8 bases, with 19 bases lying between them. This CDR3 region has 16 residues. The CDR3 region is CASSDYAGQSDEKLFF. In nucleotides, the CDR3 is TGTGCCAGCAGTGATTACGCAGGACAGTCGGACGAAAAACTGTTTTTT.

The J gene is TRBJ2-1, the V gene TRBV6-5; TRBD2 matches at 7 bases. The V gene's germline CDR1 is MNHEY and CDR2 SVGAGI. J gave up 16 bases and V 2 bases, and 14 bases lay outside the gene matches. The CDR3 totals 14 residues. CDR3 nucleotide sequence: TGTGCCAGCAGTTACGCTAAGAGCGGGGCCGTGTATTTCTTC. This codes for CASSYAKSGAVYFF.

The CDR3 sequence is CATSNGPQGEKLFF. CDR3 coding DNA: TGTGCCACCTCCAACGGGCCCCAGGGAGAAAAACTGTTTTTT. The chain combines TRBV2 with TRBJ1-4; possibly TRBD1 for D (5 bases). The CDR3 length is 14 residues. Trimming removed 10 bases from V and 8 bases from J, with 20 bases in between. Germline V CDR1 and CDR2: SNHLY, FYNNEI.

CDR3 region: CASSLTSGGARNSYEQYF. The CDR3, as DNA: TGTGCCAGCTCACTTACTAGCGGGGGGGCCCGCAACTCCTACGAGCAGTACTTC. This chain links TRBV18 with TRBJ2-7; 13 bases map to TRBD2. The CDR3 covers 18 residues. Germline values: CDR1 KGHSH, CDR2 LQKENI. The trim removed 4 bases at V and 0 bases at J, leaving 9 bases unmatched.

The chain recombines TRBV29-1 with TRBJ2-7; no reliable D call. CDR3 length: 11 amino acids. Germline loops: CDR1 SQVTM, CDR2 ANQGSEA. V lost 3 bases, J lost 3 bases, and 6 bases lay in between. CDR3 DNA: TGCAGCGTTGAGTCTAACTACGAGCAGTACTTC. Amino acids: CSVESNYEQYF.

CDR3 sequence reads: CAISESREANYGYTF. CDR3 sequence (DNA): TGTGCCATCAGTGAGTCGCGGGAAGCTAACTATGGCTACACCTTC. The rearrangement uses TRBV10-3 and TRBJ1-2; D is undetermined. The V end lost 0 bases, the J end lost 0 bases, and 8 bases lay between the germline ends. Germline V gene sequence: CDR1 ENHRY, CDR2 SYGVKD. The CDR3 loop spans 15 amino acids.

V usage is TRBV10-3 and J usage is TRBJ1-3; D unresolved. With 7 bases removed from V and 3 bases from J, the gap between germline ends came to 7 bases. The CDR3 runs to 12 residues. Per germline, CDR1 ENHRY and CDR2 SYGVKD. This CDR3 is CAIIGSGNTIYF. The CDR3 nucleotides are TGTGCCATCATAGGGAGTGGAAACACCATATATTTT.